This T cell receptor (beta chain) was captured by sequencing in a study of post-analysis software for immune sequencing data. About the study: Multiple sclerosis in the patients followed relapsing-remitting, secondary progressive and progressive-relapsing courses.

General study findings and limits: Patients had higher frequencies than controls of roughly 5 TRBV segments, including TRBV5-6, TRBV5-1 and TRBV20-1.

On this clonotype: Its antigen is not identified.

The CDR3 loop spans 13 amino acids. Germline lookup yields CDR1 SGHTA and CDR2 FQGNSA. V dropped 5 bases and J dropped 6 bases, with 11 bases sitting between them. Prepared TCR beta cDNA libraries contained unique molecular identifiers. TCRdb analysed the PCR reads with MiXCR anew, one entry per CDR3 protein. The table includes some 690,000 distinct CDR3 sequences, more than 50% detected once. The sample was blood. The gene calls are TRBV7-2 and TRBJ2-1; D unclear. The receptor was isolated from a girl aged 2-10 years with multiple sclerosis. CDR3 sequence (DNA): TGTGCCAGCAGCCACACTCTACCCAATGAGCAGTTCTTC. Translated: CASSHTLPNEQFF.